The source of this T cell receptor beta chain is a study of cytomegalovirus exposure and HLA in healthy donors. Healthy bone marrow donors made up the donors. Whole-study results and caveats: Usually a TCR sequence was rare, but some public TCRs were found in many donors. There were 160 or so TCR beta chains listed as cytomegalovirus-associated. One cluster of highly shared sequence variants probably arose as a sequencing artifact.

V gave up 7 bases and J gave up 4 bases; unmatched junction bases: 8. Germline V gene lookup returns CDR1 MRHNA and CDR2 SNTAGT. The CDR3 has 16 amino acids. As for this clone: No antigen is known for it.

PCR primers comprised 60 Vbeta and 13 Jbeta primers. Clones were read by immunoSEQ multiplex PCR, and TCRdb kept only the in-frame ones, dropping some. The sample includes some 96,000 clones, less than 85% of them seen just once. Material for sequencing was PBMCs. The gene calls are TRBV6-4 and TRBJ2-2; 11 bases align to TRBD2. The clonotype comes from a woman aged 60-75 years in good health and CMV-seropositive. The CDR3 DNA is TGTGCCAGCAAGCCTTACGGGACTAGCGGCACCGGGGAGCTGTTTTTT. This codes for CASKPYGTSGTGELFF.